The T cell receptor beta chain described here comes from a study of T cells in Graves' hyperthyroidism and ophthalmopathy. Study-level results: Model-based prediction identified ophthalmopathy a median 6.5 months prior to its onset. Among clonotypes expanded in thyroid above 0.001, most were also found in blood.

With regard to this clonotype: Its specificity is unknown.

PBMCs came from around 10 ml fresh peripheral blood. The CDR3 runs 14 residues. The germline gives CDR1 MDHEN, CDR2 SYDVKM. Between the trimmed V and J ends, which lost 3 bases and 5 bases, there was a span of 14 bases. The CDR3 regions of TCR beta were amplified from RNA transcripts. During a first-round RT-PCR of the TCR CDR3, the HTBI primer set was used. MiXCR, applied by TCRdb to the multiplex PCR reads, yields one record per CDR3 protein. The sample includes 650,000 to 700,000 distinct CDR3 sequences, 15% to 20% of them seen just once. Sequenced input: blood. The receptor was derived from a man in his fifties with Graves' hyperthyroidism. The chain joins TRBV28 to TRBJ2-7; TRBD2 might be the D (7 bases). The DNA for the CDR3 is TGTGCCAGCAGTTTGGGAGGGGGGAGGAACGAGCAGTACTTC. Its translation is CASSLGGGRNEQYF.